The present T cell receptor beta chain was sequenced within a study of T cell responses to AZD1222 COVID-19 vaccine (dated by TCRdb to the early 2020s). Broadly, across the study: AZD1222 recipients whose second dose came at about 4 weeks and those whose second dose came at about 12 weeks were combined into one group, since spike-specific TCR depth and breadth did not differ between the two schedules. A total of about 240 trial participants underwent TCR sequencing, of whom 207 received two doses of AZD1222 and around 25 received two doses of the MenACWY control vaccine. Trial participants were enrolled by age into 18-55, 56-69 and 70-plus year subgroups, with roughly 150, 30 and 60 TCR-sequenced participants respectively. Summary of the overall study and its limitations: The vaccine-associated CD4 TCRs covered the entire spike protein, and the dominant responses fell in regions 160-218 and 743-854. No day 14 peak-response samples were available, so repertoires were characterized only after the peak T cell response. Nearly half of unique spike-specific TCRs reportedly recognized epitopes outside regions mutated in the B.1.351 and B.1.1.7 variants. Spike-specific TCR breadth and depth rose significantly after two AZD1222 doses compared with day 0 and with MenACWY recipients. The 56-69-year group was small, and its depth increase did not reach significance, likely because of low power. Only five or six AZD1222 recipients were SARS-CoV-2 seropositive at baseline, limiting conclusions about previously exposed vaccinees. Participants were mostly white British, with more females than males. The authors suggested clonal diversity may have been underestimated.

Worth noting for this clone: Its antigen remains undetermined. There are no base qualities to consult, and no much larger clone falls within one base.

What the time point label conveys for this sample: baseline before first vaccination. Vaccinee samples were obtained from the UK trials COV001 and COV002, which included a single-blind randomized controlled phase 2/3 trial of AZD1222 (ChAdOx1 nCoV-19) in healthy adults. For TCRbeta chain sequencing, PBMC samples were collected from trial participants at day 0 and at day 28 after the second dose. There are 14 amino acids in the CDR3, from cysteine to phenylalanine inclusive. Of all the DNA, just the CDR3 is kept, 42 bases in frame from base 1. The junction shows trimming of 1 base on V and 6 bases on J, plus 12 bases between the germline ends. Per the germline V gene (reference sequence), PRHDT is the CDR1 and FYEKMQ is the CDR2. The CDR3 regions of human TCRbeta chains were analyzed by immunosequencing. In the paper's pipeline: Repertoire TCRs were matched against a reference library of SARS-CoV-2-specific TCRs generated with the MIRA antigen-specificity platform. Breadth was defined as the fraction of unique TCRs that were SARS-CoV-2-associated, and depth was defined as the fraction of total T cells that were SARS-CoV-2-associated. Each spike-specific TCR was assigned to its reactive spike region and to a CD4 or CD8 class using the MIRA data. Log10-transformed breadth and depth values were compared by one-way ANOVA with Sidak's multiple comparisons tests. TCRdb re-hosts the immuneACCESS table, in-frame sequences only. Its copies lack some clones; in the studies checked, an unresolved V gene accounts for under half of them, and the cause for the rest is not known. V, J and clone size derive from that table, while D and trimming were established from the DNA sequence. This sample gives 140,000 or so clones in total; roughly nine tenths of them show up just once. The ten largest clones take up approximately 2% of the sample.

This specimen consisted of peripheral blood, obtained on day 0 of AZD1222 vaccination. The receptor was isolated from an adult in good health. This chain is built from TRBV13 and TRBJ1-2; tentative D gene TRBD1, with 5 bases matching. The sequence in DNA is TGTGCCAGCAGCTTAGCCGGGGCAGTCGATGGCTACACCTTC. Its protein is CASSLAGAVDGYTF. With the portions outside the CDR3 filled from the reference TRBV13 and TRBJ1-2 genes, the complete variable region becomes AAGVIQSPRHLIKEKRETATLKCYPIPRHDTVYWYQQGPGQDPQFLISFYEKMQSDKGSIPDRFSAQQFSDYHSELNMSSLELGDSALYFCASSLAGAVDGYTFGSGTRLTVV.